A single sample gave rise to the 10 T cell receptor beta chains below, sequenced in a study of control samples from healthy donors and cancer patients. Only in-frame clones appear in the TCRdb table, and some are missing; sequencing was by immunoSEQ multiplex PCR. The repertoire has 88,000 or so clones, around 94% of them found once; the top ten carry around 4.5%. The sample was blood. The receptors originated from a woman between 18 and 29 years old in good health.

V gene TRBV4-3 combines with J gene TRBJ2-3; TRBD2 aligns across 12 bases. Germline V lookup: CDR1 LGHNA, CDR2 YSLEER. The CDR3 has 18 amino acids. Trimming cost V 1 base and J 4 bases; bases outside gene matches: 9. This CDR3 reads CASSQATSGSFWADTQYF. The CDR3 region has the DNA TGCGCCAGCAGCCAAGCGACTAGCGGGAGCTTCTGGGCAGATACGCAGTATTTT.

The CDR3 DNA follows: TGTGCCAGCAGCTTAGATCAGGGCCGTAATTCACCCCTCCACTTT. It is translated as CASSLDQGRNSPLHF. The chain uses TRBV7-6 and TRBJ1-6; possibly TRBD1 for D (5 bases). The CDR3 contains 15 residues. Germline CDR1 SGHVS, CDR2 FNYEAQ. V was shortened by 1 base and J by 6 bases, with 10 bases between the two germline ends.

The chain is built from TRBV27 and TRBJ1-2, with D maybe TRBD1 (6 bases). Germline assignment: CDR1 MNHEY and CDR2 SMNVEV (reference sequence). Trimming removed 4 bases at V and 1 base at J, with 10 bases between. CDR3 length equals 14 residues. The CDR3 DNA reads as TGTGCCAGCAGTTCCGGGACAAATAACTATGGCTACACCTTC. Amino acid sequence: CASSSGTNNYGYTF.

The genes are TRBV5-1 and TRBJ2-1; D is perhaps TRBD1 (7 bases). The CDR3 spans 12 residues. The V and J ends lost 9 bases and 6 bases respectively, with 13 bases between them. From germline, CDR1 is SGHRS and CDR2 YFSETQ. CDR3 nucleotide sequence: TGCGCCACATCAGGGGGGAGCAATGAGCAGTTCTTC. Its translation: CATSGGSNEQFF.

This clone was found once. The rearrangement joins TRBV24-1 to TRBJ2-3; D remains unclear. This CDR3 region has 13 residues. V lost 5 bases and J lost 4, with 9 bases in between. Per germline, CDR1 KGHDR and CDR2 SFDVKD. In DNA form, the CDR3 reads TGTGCCACCAGTGGTGGTCATGCAGATACGCAGTATTTT. It is translated as CATSGGHADTQYF.

This clone was picked up one time. The chain carries TRBV5-1 and TRBJ2-3; D uncertain. Germline V gene lookup returns CDR1 SGHRS and CDR2 YFSETQ. Deletions cut 3 bases from V and 5 bases from J, with 7 bases between. This CDR3 comprises 12 residues. The CDR3: CASSSEGDTQYF. DNA for the CDR3: TGCGCCAGCAGCTCCGAAGGAGATACGCAGTATTTT.

This rearrangement joins TRBV19 to TRBJ2-1, with D tentatively TRBD1 or TRBD2 (5 bases each). Germline CDR1 and CDR2: LNHDA and SQIVND (reference sequence). CDR3 length equals 12 residues. Trimming cost V 9 bases and J 6 bases, with 12 bases left between them. CDR3 residues: CASRDPFNEQFF. For the CDR3, the DNA is TGTGCCAGCCGGGACCCCTTCAATGAGCAGTTCTTC.

The chain carries TRBV11-1 and TRBJ1-1; D unresolved. V lost 4 bases to trimming and J lost 5 bases, with 8 bases between them. Germline CDR1 is SGHAT and CDR2 is FQDESV (reference sequence). CDR3 length: 12 residues. CDR3 coding DNA: TGTGCCAGCAGCTCCGGAAGTACTGAAGCTTTCTTT. Its translation is CASSSGSTEAFF.

The rearrangement uses TRBV27 and TRBJ2-7; TRBD1 matches 11 bases. This CDR3 is 15 amino acids long. With 7 bases clipped from V and 5 bases from J, the junction kept 10 bases outside the gene matches. Germline values: CDR1 MNHEY, CDR2 SMNVEV (reference sequence). DNA of the CDR3: TGTGCCAGCACCACCCGGGGACAGGGGGACCACGAGCAGTACTTC. Translating gives CASTTRGQGDHEQYF.

This chain uses TRBV20-1 with TRBJ2-1; D is uncertain. The CDR3 is 11 amino acids. Between the trimmed V and J ends, which lost 2 bases and 7 bases, there was a span of 6 bases. The germline CDR1 and CDR2 sequences are DFQATT and SNEGSKA (reference sequence). DNA of the CDR3: TGCAGTGCTAGACCCGGGAATGAGCAGTTCTTC. Protein: CSARPGNEQFF.